These T cell receptor beta chains were read from a single sample in a study of vaccination effects on CD4 cells after COVID-19. Their target antigens are unknown. The method was immunoSEQ multiplex PCR; TCRdb's version includes in-frame clones alone and lacks a portion of them. The profile covers 68,000 or so clones, with approximately 80% appearing a single time and more than 10% taken by the ten largest. The starting material was CD4+ T cells from PBMCs cultured with SARS-CoV-2 spike peptides, obtained before COVID-19 vaccination. The receptor source for this set is a human donor who received a COVID-19 vaccine. CDR3s include the opening cysteine and the closing phenylalanine or tryptophan.

cdr3_aa v_call
CASSRTGNEKLFF TRBV7-2
CASRTGSYNEQFF TRBV6-5
CASSRMGGDYNSPLHF TRBV7-3
CASGLEGAQRGGYTF TRBV12-5
CASSTYRGGENQPQHF TRBV6-2/TRBV6-3
CASSLGGPNNEQFF TRBV5-4
CASSVKGRADTGELFF TRBV9
CASSYTYNQPQHF TRBV6-5
CASKRDLNQPQHF TRBV6-5
CASRNSPNTGELFF TRBV19
CASSHRLAEAFF TRBV3-1/TRBV3-2
CASSLGNTIYF TRBV11-3
CASSQGGILGNTIYF TRBV5-1
CASSLGGREKTEAFF TRBV11-3
CASSLERVAVTDTQYF TRBV5-1
CASSRAQTENYGYTF TRBV18
CASSYSGTGLYSPLHF TRBV6-5
CASRVTGVGNTIYF TRBV25-1
CASSSQRGPSGTQYF TRBV7-2
CASSFRVLANADTQYF TRBV7-2
CASSFSDRVYGYTF TRBV28
CATSRSGANYGYTF TRBV24-1
CASRETGITGELFF TRBV6-5
CASSAQQGIRYGYTF TRBV19